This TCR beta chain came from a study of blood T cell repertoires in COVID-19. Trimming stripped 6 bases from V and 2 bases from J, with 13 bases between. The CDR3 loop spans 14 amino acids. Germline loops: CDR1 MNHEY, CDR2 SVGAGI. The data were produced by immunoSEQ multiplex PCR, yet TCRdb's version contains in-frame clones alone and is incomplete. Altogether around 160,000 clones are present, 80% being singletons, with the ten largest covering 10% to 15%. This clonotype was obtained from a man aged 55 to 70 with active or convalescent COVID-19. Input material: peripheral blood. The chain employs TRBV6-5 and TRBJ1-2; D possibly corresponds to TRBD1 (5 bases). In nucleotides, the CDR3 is TGTGCCAGCAGAGGCAGGGTAGGGAACTATGGCTACACCTTC. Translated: CASRGRVGNYGYTF.